This T cell receptor (beta chain) was identified in a study of T cells in Graves' hyperthyroidism and ophthalmopathy. Amplification targeted TCR beta CDR3 regions from RNA transcripts. Carried out on the TCR CDR3, a first-round RT-PCR used the HTBI primer set. TCRdb passed the multiplex PCR reads through MiXCR, listing each CDR3 protein once. The data show about 49,000 distinct CDR3 sequences, around 55% seen once. The CDR3 has 13 residues. CDR1 is ENHRY, CDR2 SYGVKD, per germline. Trimming left V 9 bases short and J 0 bases short, with 11 bases between. Findings and limits, study-wide: A 13 V-J signature model discriminated ophthalmopathy versus stable hyperthyroidism.

On this clonotype itself: The target antigen is unknown.

The clonotype was recovered from a man aged 18 to 35 with Graves' hyperthyroidism. Sequenced material: peripheral blood or thyroid tissue (not recorded which). The genes are TRBV10-3 and TRBJ1-1; D uncertain. As DNA, the CDR3 is TGTGCCATAGGAACTGGAGTGAACACTGAAGCTTTCTTT. This translates into CAIGTGVNTEAFF.